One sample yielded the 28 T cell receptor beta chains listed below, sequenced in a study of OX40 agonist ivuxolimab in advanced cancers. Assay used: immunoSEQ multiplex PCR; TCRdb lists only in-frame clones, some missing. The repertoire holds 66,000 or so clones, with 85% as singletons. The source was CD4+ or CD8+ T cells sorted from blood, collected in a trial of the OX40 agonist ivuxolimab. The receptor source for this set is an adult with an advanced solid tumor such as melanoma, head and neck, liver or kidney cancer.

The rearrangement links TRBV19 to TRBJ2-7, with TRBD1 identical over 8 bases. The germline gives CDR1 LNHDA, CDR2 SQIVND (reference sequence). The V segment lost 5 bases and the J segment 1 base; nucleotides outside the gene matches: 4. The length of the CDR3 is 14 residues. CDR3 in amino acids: CASSLRTGSYEQYF. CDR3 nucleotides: TGTGCCAGTAGTCTAAGGACAGGGTCCTACGAGCAGTACTTC.

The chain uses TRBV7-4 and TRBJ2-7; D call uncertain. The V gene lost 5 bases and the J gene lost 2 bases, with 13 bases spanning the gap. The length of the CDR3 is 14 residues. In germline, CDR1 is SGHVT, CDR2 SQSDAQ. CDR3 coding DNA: TGTGCCAGCAGCCCCCTCGGGTATACCTACGAGCAGTACTTC. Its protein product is CASSPLGYTYEQYF.

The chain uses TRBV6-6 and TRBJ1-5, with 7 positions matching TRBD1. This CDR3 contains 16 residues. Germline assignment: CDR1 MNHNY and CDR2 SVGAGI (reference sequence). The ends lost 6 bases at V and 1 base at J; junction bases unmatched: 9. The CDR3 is CASRLSRQGSNQPQHF. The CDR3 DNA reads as TGTGCCAGCAGACTCTCCAGACAGGGAAGCAATCAGCCCCAGCATTTT.

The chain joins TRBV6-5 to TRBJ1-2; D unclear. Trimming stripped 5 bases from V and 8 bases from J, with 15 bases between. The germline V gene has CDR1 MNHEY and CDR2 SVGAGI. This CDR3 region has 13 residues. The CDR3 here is CASSTPQVGGYTF. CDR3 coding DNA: TGTGCCAGCAGTACCCCTCAGGTCGGCGGCTACACCTTC.

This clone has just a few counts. This CDR3 reads CASRAGMDYGYTF. CDR3 coding DNA: TGCGCCAGCAGGGCAGGGATGGACTATGGCTACACCTTC. This chain joins TRBV5-1 and TRBJ1-2, with D perhaps matching TRBD1 (5 bases). CDR3 size: 13 residues. Germline V gene lookup returns CDR1 SGHRS and CDR2 YFSETQ. V was pared by 5 bases and J by 3 bases, with 11 bases between.

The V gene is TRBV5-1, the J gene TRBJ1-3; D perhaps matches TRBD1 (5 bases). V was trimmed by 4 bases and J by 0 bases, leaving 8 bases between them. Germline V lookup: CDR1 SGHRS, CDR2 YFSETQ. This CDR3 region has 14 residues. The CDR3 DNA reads TGCGCCAGCAGCCTGACAGTCTCTGGAAACACCATATATTTT. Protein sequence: CASSLTVSGNTIYF.

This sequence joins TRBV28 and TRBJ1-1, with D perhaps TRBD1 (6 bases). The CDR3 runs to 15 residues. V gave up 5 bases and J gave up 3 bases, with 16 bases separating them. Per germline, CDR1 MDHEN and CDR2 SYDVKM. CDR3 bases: TGTGCCAGCAGTCCAGGGACACTATTACACACTGAAGCTTTCTTT. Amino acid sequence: CASSPGTLLHTEAFF.

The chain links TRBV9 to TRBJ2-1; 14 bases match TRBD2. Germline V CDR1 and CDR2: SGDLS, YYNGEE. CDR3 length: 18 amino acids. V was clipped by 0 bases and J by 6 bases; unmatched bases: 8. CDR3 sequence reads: CASSVARGTSGSVNEQFF. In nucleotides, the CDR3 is TGTGCCAGCAGCGTAGCCAGGGGGACTAGCGGGAGTGTCAATGAGCAGTTCTTC.

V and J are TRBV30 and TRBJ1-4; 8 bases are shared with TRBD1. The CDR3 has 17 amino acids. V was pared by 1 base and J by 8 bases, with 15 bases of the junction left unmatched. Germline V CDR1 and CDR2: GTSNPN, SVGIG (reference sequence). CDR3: CAWSGWGQVFSPEKLFF. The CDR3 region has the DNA TGTGCCTGGAGTGGGTGGGGACAGGTTTTTAGCCCGGAAAAACTGTTTTTT.

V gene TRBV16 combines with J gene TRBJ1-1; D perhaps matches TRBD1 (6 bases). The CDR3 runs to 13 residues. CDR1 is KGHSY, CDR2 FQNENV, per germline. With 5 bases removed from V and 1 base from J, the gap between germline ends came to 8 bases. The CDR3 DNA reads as TGTGCCAGCAGCTCACAGGGGAACACTGAAGCTTTCTTT. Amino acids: CASSSQGNTEAFF. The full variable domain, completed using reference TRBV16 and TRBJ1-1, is GEEVAQTPKHLVRGEGQKAKLYCAPIKGHSYVFWYQQVLKNEFKFLISFQNENVFDETGMPKERFSAKCLPNSPCSLEIQATKLEDSAVYFCASSSQGNTEAFFGQGTRLTVV.

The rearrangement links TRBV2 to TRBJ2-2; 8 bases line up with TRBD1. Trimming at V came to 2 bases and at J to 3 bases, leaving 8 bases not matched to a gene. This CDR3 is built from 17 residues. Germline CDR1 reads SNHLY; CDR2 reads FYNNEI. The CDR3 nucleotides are TGTGCCAGCAGTGAATCCAGGGGGCGGGTCGACACCGGGGAGCTGTTTTTT. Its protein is CASSESRGRVDTGELFF.

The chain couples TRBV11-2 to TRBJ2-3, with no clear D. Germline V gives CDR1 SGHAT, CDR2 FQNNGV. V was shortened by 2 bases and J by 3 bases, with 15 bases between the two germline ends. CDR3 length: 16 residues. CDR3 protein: CASSLHGDRSTDTQYF. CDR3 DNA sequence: TGTGCCAGCAGCTTACATGGGGATCGGTCGACAGATACGCAGTATTTT.

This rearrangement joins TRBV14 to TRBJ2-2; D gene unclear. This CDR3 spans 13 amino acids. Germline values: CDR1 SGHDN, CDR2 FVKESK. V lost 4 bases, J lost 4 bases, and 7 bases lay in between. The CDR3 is CASSPQVTGELFF. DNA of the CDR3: TGTGCCAGCAGCCCCCAGGTCACCGGGGAGCTGTTTTTT.

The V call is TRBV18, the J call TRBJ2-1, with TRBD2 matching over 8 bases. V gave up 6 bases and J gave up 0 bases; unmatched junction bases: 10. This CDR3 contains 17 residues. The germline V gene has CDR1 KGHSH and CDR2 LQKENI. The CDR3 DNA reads TGTGCCAGCTCGAGCATAGCGGGGTCGAGCTCCTACAATGAGCAGTTCTTC. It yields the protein CASSSIAGSSSYNEQFF.

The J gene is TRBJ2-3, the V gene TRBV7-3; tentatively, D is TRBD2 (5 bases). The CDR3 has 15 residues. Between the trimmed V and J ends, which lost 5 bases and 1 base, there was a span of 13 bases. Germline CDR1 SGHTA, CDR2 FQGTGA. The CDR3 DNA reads TGTGCCAGCAGCCCAGCGGCTCACCGCACAGATACGCAGTATTTT. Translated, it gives CASSPAAHRTDTQYF.

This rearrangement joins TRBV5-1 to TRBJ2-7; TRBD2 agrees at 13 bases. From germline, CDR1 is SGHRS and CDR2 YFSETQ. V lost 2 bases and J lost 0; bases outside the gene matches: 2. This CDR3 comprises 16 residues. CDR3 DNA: TGCGCCAGCAGCTTCACTAGCGGGGGGGTCTCCTACGAGCAGTACTTC. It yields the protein CASSFTSGGVSYEQYF.

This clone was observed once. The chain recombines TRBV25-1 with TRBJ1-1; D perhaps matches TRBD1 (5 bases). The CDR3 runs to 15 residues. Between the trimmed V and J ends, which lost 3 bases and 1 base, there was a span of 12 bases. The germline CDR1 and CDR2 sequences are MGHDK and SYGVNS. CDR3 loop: CASSEGLAGNTEAFF. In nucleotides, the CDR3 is TGTGCCAGCAGTGAGGGACTGGCGGGGAACACTGAAGCTTTCTTT.

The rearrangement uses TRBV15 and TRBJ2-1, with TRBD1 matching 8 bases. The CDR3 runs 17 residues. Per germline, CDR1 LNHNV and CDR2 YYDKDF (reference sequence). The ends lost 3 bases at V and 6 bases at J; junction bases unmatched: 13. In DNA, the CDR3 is TGTGCCACCAGCAGGGACCTCGGACAGGGACCTTCCAATGAGCAGTTCTTC. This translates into CATSRDLGQGPSNEQFF.

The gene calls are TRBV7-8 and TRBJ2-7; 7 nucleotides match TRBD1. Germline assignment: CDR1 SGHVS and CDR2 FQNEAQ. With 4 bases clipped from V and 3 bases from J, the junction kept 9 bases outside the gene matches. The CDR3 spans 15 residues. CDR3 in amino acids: CASSSRQGGIYEQYF. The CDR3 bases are TGTGCCAGCAGCTCCCGACAGGGCGGTATCTACGAGCAGTACTTC.

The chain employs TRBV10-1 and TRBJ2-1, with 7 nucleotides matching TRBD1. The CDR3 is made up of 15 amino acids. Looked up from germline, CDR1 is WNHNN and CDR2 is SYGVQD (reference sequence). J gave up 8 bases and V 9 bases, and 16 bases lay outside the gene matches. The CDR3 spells CASSPGQIIRDEQFF. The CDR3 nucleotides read TGCGCCAGTAGTCCGGGACAGATTATTCGAGATGAGCAGTTCTTC.

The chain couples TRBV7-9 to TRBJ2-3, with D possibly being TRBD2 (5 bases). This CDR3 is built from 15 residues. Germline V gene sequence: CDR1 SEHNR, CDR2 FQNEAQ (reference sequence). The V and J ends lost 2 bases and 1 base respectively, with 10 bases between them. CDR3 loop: CASSLWLAGTDTQYF. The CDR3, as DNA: TGTGCCAGCAGCTTATGGCTAGCAGGCACAGATACGCAGTATTTT.

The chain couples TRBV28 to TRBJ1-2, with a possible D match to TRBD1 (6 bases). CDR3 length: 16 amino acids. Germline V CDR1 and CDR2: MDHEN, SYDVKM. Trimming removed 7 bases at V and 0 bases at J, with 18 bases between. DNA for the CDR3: TGTGCCAGCAATACCTTAGGACAGTTAGCTAACTATGGCTACACCTTC. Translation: CASNTLGQLANYGYTF.

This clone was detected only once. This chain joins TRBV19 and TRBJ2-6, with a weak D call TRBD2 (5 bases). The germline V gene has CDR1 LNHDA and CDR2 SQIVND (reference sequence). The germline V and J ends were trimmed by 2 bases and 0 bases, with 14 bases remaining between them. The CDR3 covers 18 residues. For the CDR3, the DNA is TGTGCCAGTAGTATACCCCGGCCTGGAGGCTCTGGGGCCAACGTCCTGACTTTC. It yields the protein CASSIPRPGGSGANVLTF.

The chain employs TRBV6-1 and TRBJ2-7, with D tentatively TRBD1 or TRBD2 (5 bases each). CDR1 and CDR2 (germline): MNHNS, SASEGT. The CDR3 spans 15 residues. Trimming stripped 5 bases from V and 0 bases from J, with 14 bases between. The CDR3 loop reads CASSSGTLNSYEQYF. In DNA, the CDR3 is TGTGCCAGCAGTTCCGGGACCCTCAACTCCTACGAGCAGTACTTC.

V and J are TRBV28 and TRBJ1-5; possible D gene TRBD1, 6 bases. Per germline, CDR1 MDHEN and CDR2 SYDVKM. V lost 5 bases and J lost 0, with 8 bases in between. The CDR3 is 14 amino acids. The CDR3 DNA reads TGTGCCAGCAGTGGACAGTATAGCAATCAGCCCCAGCATTTT. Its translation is CASSGQYSNQPQHF.

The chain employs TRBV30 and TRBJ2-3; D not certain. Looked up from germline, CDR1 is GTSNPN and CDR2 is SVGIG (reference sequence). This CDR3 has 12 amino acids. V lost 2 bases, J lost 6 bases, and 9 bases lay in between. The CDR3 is CAWSPTPDTQYF. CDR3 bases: TGTGCCTGGAGTCCTACTCCGGATACGCAGTATTTT.

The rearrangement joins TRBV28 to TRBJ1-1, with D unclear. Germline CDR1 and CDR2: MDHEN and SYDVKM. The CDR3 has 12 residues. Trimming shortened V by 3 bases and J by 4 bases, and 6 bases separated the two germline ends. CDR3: CASSFPGTEAFF. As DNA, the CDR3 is TGTGCCAGCAGTTTCCCAGGCACTGAAGCTTTCTTT.

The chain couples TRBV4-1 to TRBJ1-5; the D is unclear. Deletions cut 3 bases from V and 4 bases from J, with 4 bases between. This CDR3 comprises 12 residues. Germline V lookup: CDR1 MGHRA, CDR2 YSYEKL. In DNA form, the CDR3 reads TGCGCCAGCAGCCACGGAAATCAGCCCCAGCATTTT. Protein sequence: CASSHGNQPQHF.